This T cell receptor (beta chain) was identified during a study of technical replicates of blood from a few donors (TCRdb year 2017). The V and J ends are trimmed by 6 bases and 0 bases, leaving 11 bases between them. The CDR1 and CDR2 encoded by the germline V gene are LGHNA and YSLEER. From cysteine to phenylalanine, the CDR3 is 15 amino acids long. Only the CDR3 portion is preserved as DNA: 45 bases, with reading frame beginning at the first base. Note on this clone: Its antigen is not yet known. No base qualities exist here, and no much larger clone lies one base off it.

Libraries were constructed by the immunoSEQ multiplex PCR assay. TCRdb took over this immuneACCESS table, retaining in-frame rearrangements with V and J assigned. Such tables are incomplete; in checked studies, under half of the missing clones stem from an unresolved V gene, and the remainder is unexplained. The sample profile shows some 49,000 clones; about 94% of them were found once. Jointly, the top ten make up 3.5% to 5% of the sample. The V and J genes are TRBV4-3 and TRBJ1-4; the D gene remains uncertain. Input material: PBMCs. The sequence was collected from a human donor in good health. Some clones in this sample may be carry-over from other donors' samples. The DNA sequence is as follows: TGCGCCAGCAGAGTTATCGCGGCAACTAATGAAAAACTGTTTTTT. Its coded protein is CASRVIAATNEKLFF.